This T cell receptor beta chain was found in a study of identical twins listed by TCRdb under 2016. About the investigation overall: To test whether fetal clonotypes persist, the study used deep sequencing on TCR alpha and beta repertoires from monozygotic twins, unrelated adults of various ages, and cord blood. To rule out contamination, the twin experiments were replicated at different times with different library preparation protocols. The study at large found these results: Because the same donors could not be followed over many years, conclusions were based on cross-sectional statistical analysis. In beta out-of-frame sequences, excess twin sharing was weaker, because having fewer shared sequences lowered the signal-to-noise ratio. Invariant T cells such as MAIT and iNKT could partly confound zero-insertion analyses, although diverse VJ usage argued against such confounding for most clonotypes. Recombination models systematically underestimated out-of-frame TCR alpha sharing in monozygotic twins but agreed with sharing between unrelated individuals. Fewer insertions were carried by abundant cord blood beta clonotypes, a similar but weaker trend appeared in young adult naive repertoires, and no such trend appeared in memory repertoires. Compared with coincidental sharing between unrelated individuals, out-of-frame TCR alpha sequences shared between twins showed an excess of sequences with low generation probability.

Looking up the germline V gene yields CDR1 SGHRS and CDR2 YFSETQ. Relative to germline, V is 4 bases shorter and J is 8 bases shorter, with 19 bases between their ends. The CDR3 runs 15 residues from the cysteine to the phenylalanine. Here the CDR3 DNA is all that survives: 45 bases in frame from base 1. Every donor in the study was a healthy Caucasian. Three pairs of female monozygotic twins, all aged roughly 18 to 29 years, were included in the twin cohort. Positive isolation kits from Invitrogen were used to isolate the CD4+ and CD8+ T cell populations. Turning to this clonotype: This clone's antigen is unknown. Per-base quality was not reported, and no clone a single base away is much larger than it.

The library came from 5' RACE. The run used an Illumina HiSeq 2000. Template switching added a universal primer binding site, and the final cDNA carried a unique molecular identifier that allowed TCR cDNA molecules to be counted accurately. Specific primers in the conserved constant-segment region were used to synthesize first-strand cDNA for the TCR alpha and beta chains. To control for contamination, each cDNA library was double barcoded with a SMART-Mk sample barcode plus Illumina barcodes. TruSeq adapter sequences and Illumina sample barcodes were added in two successive PCR steps. TCR alpha and beta cDNA libraries were sequenced on the Illumina HiSeq platform with custom primers. Turning to the authors' computational methods: Unique molecular identifiers were extracted from raw reads with MiGEC, and CDR3 positions were determined with MiXCR. For each individual, recombination models were inferred using an EM algorithm with the repgenHMM and IGoR tools. Shared clonotypes were analyzed with the tcR package in R, and sharing was normalized by the product of cloneset sizes. To study raw recombination without the effects of thymic and clonal selection, out-of-frame nonproductive sequences were analyzed. TCRdb reworked the public reads: Q25 trimming with fastp, MiXCR clone assembly, productive beta chains retained. Rows with one shared CDR3 protein collapse into an entry with the most common genes and DNA. TCRdb's processing, not the study's, gives the V and J calls here. The sample profile shows about 240,000 distinct CDR3 sequences; 6% to 8% of them were found once. Roughly 5% of the sample goes to the ten largest clones.

In addition, the sample was reused for a study of yellow fever vaccine responses in identical twins. Per the second study: According to the authors, the vaccine-induced T cell response in identical twins seemed to be partly convergent and partly specific to each individual. In identical twins, the study followed T cell clones that responded to the vaccine with precision.

The receptor's source is a woman in her late teens or twenties in good health. Sequencing was carried out using CD8+ T cells sorted from blood. The chain was built from TRBV5-1 and TRBJ2-1; the D gene is possibly TRBD1 or TRBD2, with 6 bases matching each. The bases read TGCGCCAGCAGCCCGGGACACGGAGGGGACGATGAGCAGTTCTTC. Its protein product is CASSPGHGGDDEQFF. Joined to the reference TRBV5-1 and TRBJ2-1 proteins, this CDR3 gives the full variable domain: KAGVTQTPRYLIKTRGQQVTLSCSPISGHRSVSWYQQTPGQGLQFLFEYFSETQRNKGNFPGRFSGRQFSNSRSEMNVSTLELGDSALYLCASSPGHGGDDEQFFGPGTRLTVL.